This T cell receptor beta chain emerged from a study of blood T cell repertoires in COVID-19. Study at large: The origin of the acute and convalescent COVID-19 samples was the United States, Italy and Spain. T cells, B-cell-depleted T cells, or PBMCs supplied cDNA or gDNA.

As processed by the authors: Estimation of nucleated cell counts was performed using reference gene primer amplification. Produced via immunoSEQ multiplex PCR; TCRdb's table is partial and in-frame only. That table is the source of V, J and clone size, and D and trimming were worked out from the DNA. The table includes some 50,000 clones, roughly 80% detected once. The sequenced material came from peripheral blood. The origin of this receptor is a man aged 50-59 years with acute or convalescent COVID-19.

CDR3 sequence: CASSKRTSTDTQYF. The CDR3, as DNA: TGTGCCAGCAGCAAGAGGACTAGCACAGATACGCAGTATTTT. The chain joins TRBV9 to TRBJ2-3; maybe TRBD2 (5 bases). Trimming shortened V by 4 bases and J by 0 bases, and 9 bases separated the two germline ends. Germline V gene lookup returns CDR1 SGDLS and CDR2 YYNGEE. This CDR3 is built from 14 residues. The full variable domain, its missing parts supplied by reference TRBV9 and TRBJ2-3, is DSGVTQTPKHLITATGQRVTLRCSPRSGDLSVYWYQQSLDQGLQFLIQYYNGEERAKGNILERFSAQQFPDLHSELNLSSLELGDSALYFCASSKRTSTDTQYFGPGTRLTVL.